The T cell receptor beta chain described here comes from a study of cytomegalovirus exposure and HLA in healthy donors. PCR employed 60 Vbeta and 13 Jbeta primers. Clones were read by immunoSEQ multiplex PCR, and TCRdb kept only the in-frame ones, dropping some. The repertoire consists of approximately 89,000 clones, with about 70% occurring once and the leading ten covering over 1%. Germline V gene lookup returns CDR1 MNHNS and CDR2 SASEGT. The CDR3 covers 13 residues. The V end was cut by 2 bases, the J end by 6 bases, with 10 bases between. The clonotype comes from a female donor in good health and CMV-seronegative. Sample: PBMCs. This rearrangement joins TRBV6-1 to TRBJ1-1; D remains unclear. As DNA, the CDR3 is TGTGCCAGCAGTGAACGAGAGTCCGCTGAAGCTTTCTTT. Its protein product is CASSERESAEAFF.